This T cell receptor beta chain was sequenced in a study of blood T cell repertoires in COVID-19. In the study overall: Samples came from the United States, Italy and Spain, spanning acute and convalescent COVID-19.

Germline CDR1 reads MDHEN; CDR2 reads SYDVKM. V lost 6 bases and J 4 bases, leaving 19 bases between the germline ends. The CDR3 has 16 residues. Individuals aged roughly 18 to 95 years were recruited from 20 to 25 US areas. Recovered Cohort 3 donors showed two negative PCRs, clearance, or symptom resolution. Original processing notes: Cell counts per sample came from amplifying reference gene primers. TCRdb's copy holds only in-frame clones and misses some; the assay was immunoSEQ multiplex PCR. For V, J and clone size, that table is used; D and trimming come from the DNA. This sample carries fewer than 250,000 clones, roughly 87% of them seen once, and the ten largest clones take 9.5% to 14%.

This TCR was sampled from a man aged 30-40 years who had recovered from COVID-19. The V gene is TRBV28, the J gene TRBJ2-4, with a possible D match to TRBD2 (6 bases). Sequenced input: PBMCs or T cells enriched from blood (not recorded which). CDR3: CASSQALAGLKNIQYF. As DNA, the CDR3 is TGTGCCAGCAGCCAGGCTCTGGCGGGATTAAAAAACATTCAGTACTTC.